This TCR beta chain was identified in a study of Tregs in tolerant kidney transplant recipients. Produced via immunoSEQ multiplex PCR; TCRdb's table is partial and in-frame only. The table lists roughly 4,000 clones, approximately 50% of them singletons. Overall study findings and caveats: Biological reproducibility was not directly addressed in this study. The most relevant donor-specific Treg TCRbeta repertoire apparently came from expansion with activated donor B cells.

Concerning this clone itself: As yet, its antigen is unknown.

The CDR3 extends over 15 amino acids. With 5 bases clipped from V and 2 bases from J, the junction kept 3 bases outside the gene matches. The germline V gene encodes CDR1 SGHRS and CDR2 YFSETQ. The source material was CD8+ T cells from blood cultured with allogeneic cells. V and J are TRBV5-1 and TRBJ2-7; 14 nucleotides line up with TRBD2. The receptor was isolated from a human donor in good health. DNA of the CDR3: TGCGCCAGCAGGGGGGGACTAGCGGGAGCCTACGAGCAGTACTTC. This encodes CASRGGLAGAYEQYF.